The entry below gives a single TCR beta chain sequence along with its context. The data were taken from a study of blood T cell repertoires in COVID-19. Study-level background: COVID-19 samples, acute and convalescent, were from the United States, Italy and Spain. T cells, B-cell-depleted T cells, or PBMCs supplied cDNA or gDNA.

Trimming left V 5 bases short and J 1 base short, with 8 bases between. Germline-derived CDR1 and CDR2 are MNHEY and SMNVEV (reference sequence). The CDR3 extends over 13 amino acids. Authors' analysis steps: Reference gene primer amplification gave estimated nucleated cell counts. TCRdb's copy holds only in-frame clones and misses some; the assay was immunoSEQ multiplex PCR. Clone size and the V and J calls come from that table; the DNA yielded D and trimming. The sample lists around 85,000 clones, approximately 90% occurring once. This receptor was obtained from a man aged 60 to 75 with acute or convalescent COVID-19. This chain uses TRBV27 with TRBJ1-1; D ambiguous. Sequencing was done on a sample of peripheral blood. The CDR3 DNA sequence: TGTGCCAGCAGTAAAGAGGCGAACACTGAAGCTTTCTTT. It translates to CASSKEANTEAFF.